This TCR beta chain was found in a study of CD8 T cells in ankylosing spondylitis. Study-wide results and caveats: Disease-linked clones proved CD8+ and comparatively uncommon in peripheral blood. As reported, disease-linked clones showed significant enrichment in matched ankylosing spondylitis synovial fluid. Earlier work had already found some motif variants in reactive arthritis synovial fluid and blood. A TCR beta motif of fewer than ten highly homologous variants appeared characteristic of ankylosing spondylitis blood.

TCRdb analysed the 5' RACE reads with MiXCR anew, one entry per CDR3 protein. The table lists some 840,000 distinct CDR3 sequences, 10% to 15% of them singletons. Note on this clonotype: Its target is not known.

The J segment lost 10 bases and the V segment lost 8 bases, leaving 18 bases of the junction unmatched. The CDR3 is 16 amino acids. Germline V gene lookup returns CDR1 MNHEY and CDR2 SMNVEV (reference sequence). The genes are TRBV27 and TRBJ2-1; 9 bases map to TRBD2. This receptor was taken from a male donor with ankylosing spondylitis. What was sequenced was blood, either unsorted or a sorted T cell fraction (not recorded which). CDR3 region: CASLRNAGGSNREQFF. CDR3 nucleotide sequence: TGTGCCAGCCTCCGGAACGCGGGGGGGTCTAATAGAGAGCAGTTCTTC.